These T cell receptor beta chains were read from a single sample in a study of blood T cell repertoires in COVID-19. The assay was immunoSEQ multiplex PCR, and TCRdb's table has in-frame clones only and misses some. In the table there are fewer than 200,000 clones, about four fifths of which are singletons. Sequencing input: PBMCs or T cells enriched from blood (not recorded which). These TCRs come from a woman in her forties or fifties in a cohort exposed to, infected with or recovered from COVID-19 (not recorded which). The CDR3 runs from the conserved cysteine through the conserved F or W. A D gene is named only where the DNA matches it firmly. The size field is filled for only some rows; it gives once, few, many or a size class.

clone size: -
V gene: TRBV5-1
J gene: TRBJ2-1
D gene: TRBD2
CDR3 protein: CASSQREGSYNEQFF
CDR3 DNA: TGCGCCAGCTCCCAGCGGGAGGGCTCCTACAATGAGCAGTTCTTC

clone size: -
V gene: TRBV28
J gene: TRBJ1-2
D gene: TRBD1
CDR3 protein: CASSPPGQHNGYTF
CDR3 DNA: TGTGCCAGCAGCCCACCGGGACAGCACAATGGCTACACCTTC

clone size: -
V gene: TRBV6-5
J gene: TRBJ2-2
D gene: -
CDR3 protein: CASSWDSDTGELFF
CDR3 DNA: TGTGCCAGCAGTTGGGACTCTGACACCGGGGAGCTGTTTTTT

clone size: -
V gene: TRBV19
J gene: TRBJ1-5
D gene: -
CDR3 protein: CASIASGVVSQPQHF
CDR3 DNA: TGTGCCAGTATCGCGTCAGGGGTGGTAAGTCAGCCCCAGCATTTT

clone size: -
V gene: TRBV9
J gene: TRBJ2-3
D gene: -
CDR3 protein: CASSVGIGVTDTQYF
CDR3 DNA: TGTGCCAGCAGCGTCGGAATAGGGGTCACAGATACGCAGTATTTT

clone size: -
V gene: TRBV6-1
J gene: TRBJ2-1
D gene: -
CDR3 protein: CASSEQARQRGNEQFF
CDR3 DNA: TGTGCCAGCAGTGAACAGGCGCGGCAGAGAGGGAATGAGCAGTTCTTC

clone size: -
V gene: TRBV10-3
J gene: TRBJ1-1
D gene: TRBD1
CDR3 protein: CAISSTDRGYNTEAFF
CDR3 DNA: TGTGCCATCAGTTCGACCGACAGGGGGTACAACACTGAAGCTTTCTTT

clone size: -
V gene: TRBV7-7
J gene: TRBJ2-5
D gene: TRBD2
CDR3 protein: CASSLRTSGGVQYF
CDR3 DNA: TGTGCTAGCAGCTTACGGACTAGCGGGGGGGTCCAGTACTTC

clone size: -
V gene: TRBV7-9
J gene: TRBJ1-1
D gene: TRBD1
CDR3 protein: CASSSRQGANTEAFF
CDR3 DNA: TGTGCCAGCAGCTCTAGACAGGGAGCAAACACTGAAGCTTTCTTT

clone size: -
V gene: TRBV4-3
J gene: TRBJ2-2
D gene: TRBD2
CDR3 protein: CASSQDRGLAVGELFF
CDR3 DNA: TGCGCCAGCAGCCAAGATAGGGGACTAGCTGTCGGGGAGCTGTTTTTT

clone size: -
V gene: TRBV5-4
J gene: TRBJ1-2
D gene: -
CDR3 protein: CASSPYGSDSYGYTF
CDR3 DNA: TGTGCCAGTTCCCCGTACGGCTCTGACAGCTATGGCTACACCTTC

clone size: -
V gene: TRBV20-1
J gene: TRBJ2-3
D gene: TRBD2
CDR3 protein: CSADGRDTQYF
CDR3 DNA: TGCAGTGCTGACGGGAGGGATACGCAGTATTTT

clone size: few
V gene: TRBV4-1
J gene: TRBJ2-5
D gene: -
CDR3 protein: CASSTVGEETQYF
CDR3 DNA: TGCGCCAGCAGTACAGTGGGTGAAGAGACCCAGTACTTC

clone size: -
V gene: TRBV6-2/TRBV6-3
J gene: TRBJ1-5
D gene: -
CDR3 protein: CASSYGQGFQPQHF
CDR3 DNA: TGTGCCAGCAGTTACGGCCAGGGGTTTCAGCCCCAGCATTTT

clone size: -
V gene: TRBV28
J gene: TRBJ1-5
D gene: -
CDR3 protein: CASSSRLAQTEVQPQHF
CDR3 DNA: TGTGCCAGCAGTTCCCGTTTGGCACAAACGGAGGTCCAGCCCCAGCATTTT

clone size: -
V gene: TRBV11-3
J gene: TRBJ2-1
D gene: TRBD2
CDR3 protein: CASSPEGAYGLAGGLNEQFF
CDR3 DNA: TGTGCCAGCAGCCCCGAAGGGGCCTATGGACTAGCGGGAGGCCTCAATGAGCAGTTCTTC

clone size: -
V gene: TRBV6-1
J gene: TRBJ2-3
D gene: -
CDR3 protein: CASSEGTSTDTQYF
CDR3 DNA: TGTGCCAGCAGTGAAGGTACTAGCACAGATACGCAGTATTTT

clone size: few
V gene: TRBV7-2
J gene: TRBJ1-1
D gene: -
CDR3 protein: CASSPREITEAFF
CDR3 DNA: TGTGCCAGCAGCCCGCGGGAGATCACTGAAGCTTTCTTT

clone size: -
V gene: TRBV6-2/TRBV6-3
J gene: TRBJ2-7
D gene: -
CDR3 protein: CASSYGDGSLPYEQYF
CDR3 DNA: TGTGCCAGCAGTTACGGGGACGGGAGTCTCCCCTACGAGCAGTACTTC

clone size: -
V gene: TRBV2
J gene: TRBJ2-3
D gene: TRBD1
CDR3 protein: CASSVTRYTEEDRGFDTQYF
CDR3 DNA: TGTGCCAGCAGTGTTACCCGGTACACTGAGGAGGACAGGGGTTTTGATACGCAGTATTTT

clone size: few
V gene: TRBV3-1/TRBV3-2
J gene: TRBJ1-2
D gene: -
CDR3 protein: CASSTPRTAGYGYTF
CDR3 DNA: TGTGCCAGCAGCACCCCGAGGACAGCCGGTTATGGCTACACCTTC

clone size: -
V gene: TRBV6-5
J gene: TRBJ1-2
D gene: -
CDR3 protein: CASSFSNYGYTF
CDR3 DNA: TGTGCCAGCAGTTTCAGTAACTATGGCTACACCTTC

clone size: -
V gene: TRBV18
J gene: TRBJ1-5
D gene: -
CDR3 protein: CASSQGVSNQPQHF
CDR3 DNA: TGTGCCAGCTCACAGGGGGTTAGCAATCAGCCCCAGCATTTT

clone size: -
V gene: TRBV25-1
J gene: TRBJ2-7
D gene: -
CDR3 protein: CASSQTRGISYEQYF
CDR3 DNA: TGTGCCAGCAGTCAAACCAGGGGAATCTCCTACGAGCAGTACTTC

clone size: -
V gene: TRBV5-4
J gene: TRBJ2-1
D gene: TRBD2
CDR3 protein: CASSPPPSGIAYNEQFF
CDR3 DNA: TGTGCCAGCAGCCCACCCCCTAGCGGAATCGCCTACAATGAGCAGTTCTTC

clone size: -
V gene: TRBV12-3/TRBV12-4
J gene: TRBJ2-7
D gene: TRBD1
CDR3 protein: CASDRAYEQYF
CDR3 DNA: TGTGCCAGCGACAGGGCCTACGAGCAGTACTTC

clone size: -
V gene: TRBV28
J gene: TRBJ1-5
D gene: TRBD1
CDR3 protein: CASSLTTDRGGNQPQHF
CDR3 DNA: TGTGCCAGCAGTTTAACTACGGACAGGGGAGGCAATCAGCCCCAGCATTTT

clone size: -
V gene: TRBV28
J gene: TRBJ2-2
D gene: -
CDR3 protein: CASKGYGGELFF
CDR3 DNA: TGTGCCAGCAAGGGGTATGGCGGGGAGCTGTTTTTT

clone size: -
V gene: TRBV19
J gene: TRBJ2-7
D gene: -
CDR3 protein: CASGDSYEQYF
CDR3 DNA: TGTGCCAGTGGAGACAGTTACGAGCAGTACTTC

clone size: -
V gene: TRBV28
J gene: TRBJ1-2
D gene: -
CDR3 protein: CASSLSGGAGGYTF
CDR3 DNA: TGTGCCAGCAGCCTAAGTGGGGGGGCCGGCGGCTACACCTTC

clone size: -
V gene: TRBV7-2
J gene: TRBJ2-7
D gene: TRBD2
CDR3 protein: CASSLGLAFSYEQYF
CDR3 DNA: TGTGCCAGCAGCTTAGGACTAGCTTTCTCCTACGAGCAGTACTTC

clone size: -
V gene: TRBV5-1
J gene: TRBJ2-3
D gene: TRBD2
CDR3 protein: CASSWGGGTTDTQYF
CDR3 DNA: TGCGCCAGCAGCTGGGGGGGAGGGACCACAGATACGCAGTATTTT

clone size: -
V gene: TRBV9
J gene: TRBJ2-7
D gene: TRBD1
CDR3 protein: CASSARDSLYEQYF
CDR3 DNA: TGTGCCAGCAGCGCCCGGGACAGCCTTTACGAGCAGTACTTC

clone size: -
V gene: TRBV12-3/TRBV12-4
J gene: TRBJ2-1
D gene: -
CDR3 protein: CASSNGNEQFF
CDR3 DNA: TGTGCCAGCAGTAACGGGAATGAGCAGTTCTTC

clone size: -
V gene: TRBV28
J gene: TRBJ2-5
D gene: -
CDR3 protein: CASSRETQYF
CDR3 DNA: TGTGCCAGCAGCCGAGAGACCCAGTACTTC

clone size: -
V gene: TRBV3-1/TRBV3-2
J gene: TRBJ2-7
D gene: TRBD1
CDR3 protein: CASSQGTGPNEQYF
CDR3 DNA: TGTGCCAGCAGCCAGGGGACAGGGCCTAACGAGCAGTACTTC

clone size: -
V gene: TRBV9
J gene: TRBJ2-2
D gene: -
CDR3 protein: CASNRENTGELFF
CDR3 DNA: TGTGCCAGCAACAGGGAGAACACCGGGGAGCTGTTTTTT

clone size: once
V gene: TRBV19
J gene: TRBJ2-1
D gene: TRBD2
CDR3 protein: CASSPTSGWSSRSSYNEQFF
CDR3 DNA: TGTGCCAGTAGTCCGACTAGCGGGTGGAGCTCTCGATCTTCCTACAATGAGCAGTTCTTC

clone size: -
V gene: TRBV20-1
J gene: TRBJ2-5
D gene: -
CDR3 protein: CSASYKGGRETQYF
CDR3 DNA: TGCAGTGCTAGTTATAAGGGGGGGCGGGAGACCCAGTACTTC

clone size: few
V gene: TRBV6-2/TRBV6-3
J gene: TRBJ1-1
D gene: TRBD1
CDR3 protein: CASSYNRGTEAFF
CDR3 DNA: TGTGCCAGCAGTTATAACAGGGGCACTGAAGCTTTCTTT

clone size: -
V gene: TRBV10-3
J gene: TRBJ2-3
D gene: -
CDR3 protein: CAISGPGGSRTDTQYF
CDR3 DNA: TGTGCCATCAGTGGCCCGGGGGGCAGTCGGACAGATACGCAGTATTTT

clone size: -
V gene: TRBV6-1
J gene: TRBJ1-5
D gene: TRBD1
CDR3 protein: CASSEYGDRGSNQPQHF
CDR3 DNA: TGTGCCAGCAGTGAATACGGCGACAGGGGGAGCAATCAGCCCCAGCATTTT

clone size: -
V gene: TRBV11-2
J gene: TRBJ2-2
D gene: TRBD1
CDR3 protein: CASSGTGGRRRNGELFF
CDR3 DNA: TGTGCCAGCAGTGGGACAGGGGGCAGAAGGCGGAACGGGGAGCTGTTTTTT

clone size: -
V gene: TRBV7-2
J gene: TRBJ1-6
D gene: -
CDR3 protein: CASQRENYNSPLHF
CDR3 DNA: TGTGCCAGCCAACGGGAAAACTATAATTCACCCCTCCACTTT

clone size: -
V gene: TRBV9
J gene: TRBJ1-4
D gene: TRBD1
CDR3 protein: CASSATGVEEKLFF
CDR3 DNA: TGTGCCAGCAGCGCAACAGGGGTTGAGGAAAAACTGTTTTTT

clone size: -
V gene: TRBV28
J gene: TRBJ1-4
D gene: TRBD1
CDR3 protein: CASSLSWDRSEKLFF
CDR3 DNA: TGTGCCAGCAGTTTATCCTGGGACAGGAGTGAAAAACTGTTTTTT

clone size: -
V gene: TRBV9
J gene: TRBJ1-4
D gene: -
CDR3 protein: CASSLSGATNEKLFF
CDR3 DNA: TGTGCCAGCAGCTTATCAGGGGCAACTAATGAAAAACTGTTTTTT

clone size: once
V gene: TRBV6-5
J gene: TRBJ1-6
D gene: -
CDR3 protein: CASSRGFVENSPLHF
CDR3 DNA: TGTGCCAGCAGTAGGGGGTTTGTCGAGAATTCACCCCTCCACTTT

clone size: -
V gene: TRBV6-2/TRBV6-3
J gene: TRBJ1-2
D gene: TRBD1
CDR3 protein: CASSYSTGGAPYGYTF
CDR3 DNA: TGTGCCAGCAGTTACTCGACAGGGGGCGCTCCCTATGGCTACACCTTC

clone size: -
V gene: TRBV6-4
J gene: TRBJ2-5
D gene: -
CDR3 protein: CASRAWGQGEETQYF
CDR3 DNA: TGTGCCAGCAGGGCTTGGGGGCAGGGAGAAGAGACCCAGTACTTC

clone size: -
V gene: TRBV7-2
J gene: TRBJ2-3
D gene: TRBD2
CDR3 protein: CASRSGTSVDTQYF
CDR3 DNA: TGTGCCAGCAGGTCCGGGACTAGCGTAGATACGCAGTATTTT

clone size: -
V gene: TRBV18
J gene: TRBJ1-2
D gene: -
CDR3 protein: CASSPGANYGYTF
CDR3 DNA: TGTGCCAGCTCACCGGGCGCTAACTATGGCTACACCTTC